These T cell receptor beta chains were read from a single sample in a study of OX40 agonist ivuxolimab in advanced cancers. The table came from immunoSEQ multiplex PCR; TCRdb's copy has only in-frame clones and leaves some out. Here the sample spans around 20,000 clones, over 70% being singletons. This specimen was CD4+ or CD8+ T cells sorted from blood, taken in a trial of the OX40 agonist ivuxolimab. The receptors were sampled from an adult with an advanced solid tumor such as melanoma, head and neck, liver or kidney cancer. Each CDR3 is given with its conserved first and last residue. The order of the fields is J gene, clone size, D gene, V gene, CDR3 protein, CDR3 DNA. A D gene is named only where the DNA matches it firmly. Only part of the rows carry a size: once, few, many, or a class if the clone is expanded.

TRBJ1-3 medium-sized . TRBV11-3 CASSPGAGPPFGNTIYF TGTGCCAGCAGCCCTGGAGCGGGACCCCCGTTTGGAAACACCATATATTTT
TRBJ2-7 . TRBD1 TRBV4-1 CASSQVGQGPYEQYF TGCGCCAGCAGCCAGGTGGGACAGGGTCCCTACGAGCAGTACTTC
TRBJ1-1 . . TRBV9 CASSGGAYTEAFF TGTGCCAGCAGCGGCGGGGCTTACACTGAAGCTTTCTTT
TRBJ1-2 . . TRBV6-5 CASKGQPLNYGYTF TGTGCCTCCAAAGGCCAACCCCTTAACTATGGCTACACCTTC
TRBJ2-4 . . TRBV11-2 CASSPPLAKNIQYF TGTGCCAGCAGCCCGCCCTTAGCCAAAAACATTCAGTACTTC
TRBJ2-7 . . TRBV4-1 CASSQDPDREQYF TGCGCCAGCAGCCAAGATCCCGACAGGGAGCAGTACTTC
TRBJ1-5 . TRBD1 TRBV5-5 CASSLGTGYSNQPQHF TGTGCCAGCAGCTTGGGGACAGGATATAGCAATCAGCCCCAGCATTTT
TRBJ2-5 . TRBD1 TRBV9 CASSETGGGKTQYF TGTGCCAGCAGCGAGACAGGGGGCGGGAAGACCCAGTACTTC
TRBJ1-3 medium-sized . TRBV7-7 CASSLEPGSGNTIYF TGTGCTAGCAGCTTAGAGCCGGGCTCTGGAAACACCATATATTTT
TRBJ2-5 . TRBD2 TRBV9 CASSTRGGLGETQYF TGTGCCAGCAGCACCCGGGGGGGTCTGGGGGAGACCCAGTACTTC
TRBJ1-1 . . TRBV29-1 CSVIRSEAFF TGCAGCGTTATCAGGTCTGAAGCTTTCTTT
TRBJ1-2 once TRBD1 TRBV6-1 CASSPMGQGQLTF TGTGCCAGCAGCCCTATGGGACAGGGGCAACTCACCTTC
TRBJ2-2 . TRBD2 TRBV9 CASSNPTLAGGNTGELFF TGTGCCAGCAGCAACCCCACACTAGCGGGAGGAAACACCGGGGAGCTGTTTTTT
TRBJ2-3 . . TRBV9 CASSVGTDTQYF TGTGCCAGCAGCGTGGGCACAGATACGCAGTATTTT
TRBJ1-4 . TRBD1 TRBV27 CASSLTGANEKLFF TGTGCCAGCAGCCTGACAGGGGCTAATGAAAAACTGTTTTTT
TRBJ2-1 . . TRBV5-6 CASSSRDWGDNEQFF TGTGCCAGCAGCTCCCGGGACTGGGGAGACAATGAGCAGTTCTTC
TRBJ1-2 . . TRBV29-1 CSPRAIGDYGYTF TGCAGCCCCAGGGCCATAGGCGACTATGGCTACACCTTC
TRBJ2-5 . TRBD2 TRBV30 CAWRGAGGVRETQYF TGTGCCTGGCGGGGGGCGGGGGGGGTCCGAGAGACCCAGTACTTC
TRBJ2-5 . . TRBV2 CASSGSQGFQETQYF TGTGCCAGCAGTGGGTCCCAGGGATTCCAAGAGACCCAGTACTTC